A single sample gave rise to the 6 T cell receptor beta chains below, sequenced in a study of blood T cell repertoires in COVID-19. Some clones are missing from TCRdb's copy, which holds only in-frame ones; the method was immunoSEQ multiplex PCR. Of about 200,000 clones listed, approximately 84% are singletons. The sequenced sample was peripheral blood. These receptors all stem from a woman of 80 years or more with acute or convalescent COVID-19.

CDR3 DNA: TGTGCCAGCAGCGCTGGGGACAGGTTCTCCGAGCAGTACTTC. It specifies CASSAGDRFSEQYF. The chain has TRBV9 and TRBJ2-7, with 8 bases identical to TRBD1. Germline V CDR1 and CDR2: SGDLS, YYNGEE. There are 14 residues in the CDR3. The V gene end was trimmed by 3 bases and the J gene end by 6 bases; junction bases not matched to a gene: 8.

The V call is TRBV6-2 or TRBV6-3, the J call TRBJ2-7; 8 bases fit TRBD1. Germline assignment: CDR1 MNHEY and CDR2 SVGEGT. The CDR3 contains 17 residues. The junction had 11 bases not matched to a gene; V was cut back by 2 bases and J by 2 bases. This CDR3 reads CASSYPTAGQETYEQYF. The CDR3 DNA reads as TGTGCCAGCAGTTACCCGACGGCGGGACAGGAGACCTACGAGCAGTACTTC.

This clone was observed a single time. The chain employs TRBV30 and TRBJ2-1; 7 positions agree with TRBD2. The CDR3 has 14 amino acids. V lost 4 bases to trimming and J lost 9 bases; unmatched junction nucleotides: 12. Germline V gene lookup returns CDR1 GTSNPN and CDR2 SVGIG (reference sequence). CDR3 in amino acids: CAWKPSMGGTEQFF. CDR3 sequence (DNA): TGTGCCTGGAAGCCCTCGATGGGGGGGACTGAGCAGTTCTTC. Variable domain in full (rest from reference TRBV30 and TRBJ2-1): SQTIHQWPATLVQPVGSPLSLECTVEGTSNPNLYWYRQAAGRGLQLLFYSVGIGQISSEVPQNLSASRPQDRQFILSSKKLLLSDSGFYLCAWKPSMGGTEQFFGPGTRLTVL.

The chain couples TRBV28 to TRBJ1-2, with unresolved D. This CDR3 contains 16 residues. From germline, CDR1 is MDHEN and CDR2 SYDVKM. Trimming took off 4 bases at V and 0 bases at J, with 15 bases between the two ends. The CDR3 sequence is CASSSPGRGANYGYTF. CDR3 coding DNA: TGTGCCAGCAGTTCCCCCGGTAGAGGAGCTAACTATGGCTACACCTTC.

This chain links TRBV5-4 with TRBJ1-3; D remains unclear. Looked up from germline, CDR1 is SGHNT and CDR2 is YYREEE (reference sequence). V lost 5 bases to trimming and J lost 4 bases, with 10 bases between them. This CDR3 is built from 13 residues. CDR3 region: CASRAESGNTIYF. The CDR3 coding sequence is TGTGCCAGCAGGGCGGAATCAGGAAACACCATATATTTT.

The CDR3 is CASSLGTTPSEQFF. The CDR3 nucleotides are TGTGCCAGCAGCTTGGGGACTACGCCCAGTGAGCAGTTCTTC. The chain joins TRBV5-4 to TRBJ2-1; tentatively, D is TRBD2 (6 bases). Germline V gives CDR1 SGHNT, CDR2 YYREEE (reference sequence). The CDR3 extends over 14 amino acids. Between the trimmed V and J ends, which lost 0 bases and 9 bases, there was a span of 13 bases.